These 20 T cell receptor beta chains came from one sample sequenced in a study of cytomegalovirus exposure and HLA in healthy donors. This PCR relied on a set of 60 Vbeta primers and 13 Jbeta primers. Clones were read by immunoSEQ multiplex PCR, and TCRdb kept only the in-frame ones, dropping some. The sample has about 150,000 clones, around two thirds seen once; the top ten hold 1.6%. Sequences were obtained from PBMCs. Source of these receptors: a woman in her late teens or twenties in good health and CMV-seronegative.

The chain recombines TRBV4-2 with TRBJ1-2; D is perhaps TRBD1 (5 bases). Trimming took off 0 bases at V and 4 bases at J, with 15 bases between the two ends. The CDR3 covers 16 residues. CDR1 and CDR2 (germline): LGHNA, YNFKEQ. The CDR3 DNA is TGTGCCAGCAGCCAAGATTACCCGGGGGTTTTCTATGGCTACACCTTC. Translating gives CASSQDYPGVFYGYTF.

This rearrangement joins TRBV5-6 to TRBJ2-3; a possible D gene is TRBD1 (5 bases). The CDR3 is 15 amino acids. V gave up 4 bases and J gave up 4 bases, with 16 bases separating them. The germline V gene encodes CDR1 SGHDT and CDR2 YYEEEE. For the CDR3, the DNA is TGTGCCAGCAGCCGCCCAGGGCTTGGGCCAGATACGCAGTATTTT. Translated, it gives CASSRPGLGPDTQYF.

The chain combines TRBV9 with TRBJ1-2; 7 nucleotides match TRBD1. The germline CDR1 and CDR2 sequences are SGDLS and YYNGEE. The CDR3 is 14 amino acids. V shed 4 bases and J 8 bases; nucleotides not matched to a gene: 11. In nucleotides, the CDR3 is TGTGCCAGCAGCCCGCAACAGGGGCTGGAGGGCTACACCTTC. Its translation: CASSPQQGLEGYTF. The entire variable domain, with the rest obtained from reference TRBV9 and TRBJ1-2, is as follows: DSGVTQTPKHLITATGQRVTLRCSPRSGDLSVYWYQQSLDQGLQFLIQYYNGEERAKGNILERFSAQQFPDLHSELNLSSLELGDSALYFCASSPQQGLEGYTFGSGTRLTVV.

The CDR3 sequence: CASSMITPSGANVLTF. In DNA, the CDR3 is TGTGCCAGTAGTATGATCACACCTTCTGGGGCCAACGTCCTGACTTTC. The chain carries TRBV19 and TRBJ2-6; D ambiguous. Germline lookup yields CDR1 LNHDA and CDR2 SQIVND (reference sequence). The CDR3 is 16 amino acids. Trimming removed 3 bases from V and 1 base from J, with 10 bases in between.

The chain joins TRBV6-9 to TRBJ2-2; 7 bases match TRBD1. The germline CDR1 and CDR2 sequences are MNHGY and SVAAGI. V dropped 7 bases and J dropped 0; count of bases not matched to a gene: 5. This CDR3 is 15 amino acids long. The chain's CDR3 is CASNSGTANTGELFF. The DNA of the CDR3 is TGTGCCAGCAACTCCGGGACAGCGAACACCGGGGAGCTGTTTTTT.

This clone is a singleton in its sample. V usage is TRBV2 and J usage is TRBJ2-7; 7 nucleotides line up with TRBD1. The germline V gene encodes CDR1 SNHLY and CDR2 FYNNEI. The CDR3 is 14 amino acids. J lost 0 bases, V lost 7 bases, and 6 bases had no gene match. The CDR3 loop reads CASTRQGASYEQYF. In nucleotides, the CDR3 is TGTGCCAGCACTCGACAGGGAGCCTCCTACGAGCAGTACTTC. Filled out from reference TRBV2 and TRBJ2-7, the complete variable domain reads EPEVTQTPSHQVTQMGQEVILRCVPISNHLYFYWYRQILGQKVEFLVSFYNNEISEKSEIFDDQFSVERPDGSNFTLKIRSTKLEDSAMYFCASTRQGASYEQYFGPGTRLTVT.

V usage is TRBV6-5 and J usage is TRBJ1-1; D perhaps matches TRBD1 (5 bases). Deletions cut 4 bases from V and 1 base from J, with 10 bases between. CDR1 is MNHEY, CDR2 SVGAGI, per germline. There are 14 residues in the CDR3. The CDR3 nucleotides read TGTGCCAGCAGTTGGGCGACAGAGAACACTGAAGCTTTCTTT. Translated: CASSWATENTEAFF.

V usage is TRBV5-4 and J usage is TRBJ2-1; D uncertain. CDR1 is SGHNT, CDR2 YYREEE, per germline (reference sequence). Trimming removed 0 bases at V and 6 bases at J, with 7 bases between. CDR3 length equals 13 residues. The CDR3 DNA reads as TGTGCCAGCAGCTTGGACGAGAGCAATGAGCAGTTCTTC. It encodes CASSLDESNEQFF.

V and J are TRBV6-5 and TRBJ1-2; 7 bases are shared with TRBD1. This CDR3 spans 15 amino acids. V was clipped by 8 bases and J by 4 bases; unmatched bases: 13. Germline-derived CDR1 and CDR2 are MNHEY and SVGAGI. CDR3 sequence: CASGSTGIRIYGYTF. The CDR3 DNA reads TGTGCCAGCGGATCGACAGGGATACGTATCTATGGCTACACCTTC.

The V and J genes are TRBV9 and TRBJ2-2, with a weak D call TRBD1 (6 bases). Germline V CDR1 and CDR2: SGDLS, YYNGEE. This CDR3 has 17 residues. Between the trimmed V and J ends, which lost 7 bases and 0 bases, there was a span of 19 bases. The CDR3 loop is CASGTNRDNANTGELFF. For the CDR3, the DNA is TGTGCCAGCGGAACAAATCGGGACAACGCGAACACCGGGGAGCTGTTTTTT.

V gene TRBV4-1 combines with J gene TRBJ2-1; D remains ambiguous. CDR1 MGHRA and CDR2 YSYEKL come from the germline V gene. The CDR3 spans 15 residues. Trimming took 4 bases from V and 0 from J, leaving 10 bases between them. In nucleotides, the CDR3 is TGCGCCAGCAGCCCCAGCCGGAGCTCCTACAATGAGCAGTTCTTC. It is translated as CASSPSRSSYNEQFF.

This chain links TRBV4-1 with TRBJ1-3; D is uncertain. There are 17 residues in the CDR3. Germline values: CDR1 MGHRA, CDR2 YSYEKL. Trimming removed 0 bases from V and 0 bases from J, with 12 bases in between. The CDR3 DNA follows: TGCGCCAGCAGCCAAGAACCGGACTCGAGCTCTGGAAACACCATATATTTT. It specifies CASSQEPDSSSGNTIYF.

The chain couples TRBV6-5 to TRBJ2-5; weak D call: TRBD2 (7 bases). This CDR3 is 15 amino acids long. Germline V gene data show CDR1 as MNHEY and CDR2 as SVGAGI. Trimming stripped 0 bases from V and 5 bases from J, with 13 bases between. The CDR3 region is CASSYSGGAWETQYF. CDR3 DNA sequence: TGTGCCAGCAGTTACTCGGGGGGGGCATGGGAGACCCAGTACTTC.

This chain uses TRBV5-5 with TRBJ2-5; the match to TRBD1 covers 7 bases. In germline, CDR1 is SGHKS, CDR2 YYEKEE (reference sequence). V lost 5 bases, J lost 9 bases, and 10 bases stayed unmatched. The CDR3 extends over 13 amino acids. The CDR3 DNA is TGTGCCAGCAGAGGGGGCCTTGGGTGGGCCCAGTACTTC. This encodes CASRGGLGWAQYF.

The chain carries TRBV28 and TRBJ1-2; D may be TRBD1 (5 bases). The germline V gene encodes CDR1 MDHEN and CDR2 SYDVKM. V lost 5 bases, J lost 5 bases, and 6 bases lay in between. The CDR3 covers 11 residues. The CDR3 region is CASSDSYGYTF. CDR3 nucleotide sequence: TGTGCCAGCAGTGACAGTTATGGCTACACCTTC.

The chain is built from TRBV28 and TRBJ2-3, with D possibly TRBD2 on 6 matching bases. Per the germline V gene, CDR1 is MDHEN and CDR2 is SYDVKM. The CDR3 has 12 residues. The V end was cut by 7 bases, the J end by 2 bases, with 7 bases between. CDR3 nucleotide sequence: TGTGCCAGCATGCGGGACACAGATACGCAGTATTTT. Translated, it gives CASMRDTDTQYF.

The chain recombines TRBV7-9 with TRBJ1-6, with 8 positions matching TRBD1. The V segment lost 8 bases and the J segment 9 bases; nucleotides outside the gene matches: 6. CDR1 and CDR2 (germline): SEHNR, FQNEAQ (reference sequence). This CDR3 comprises 13 residues. CDR3 DNA: TGTGCCAGCGTACAGGGGGAAGGTTCACCCCTCCACTTT. Amino acid sequence: CASVQGEGSPLHF.

In nucleotides, the CDR3 is TGTGCCAGCAGCTTGGGGGCTAGCGGGGGAACCTACGAGCAGTACTTC. Protein: CASSLGASGGTYEQYF. The rearrangement joins TRBV5-4 to TRBJ2-7, with 10 bases fitting TRBD2. CDR3 length: 16 residues. J lost 2 bases, V lost 0 bases, and 5 bases had no gene match. The germline V gene has CDR1 SGHNT and CDR2 YYREEE (reference sequence).

This chain uses TRBV19 with TRBJ2-7; D is ambiguous. The CDR3 extends over 13 amino acids. The germline CDR1 and CDR2 sequences are LNHDA and SQIVND (reference sequence). With 4 bases removed from V and 3 bases from J, the gap between germline ends came to 10 bases. CDR3 sequence (DNA): TGTGCCAGTAGTACCCCGCACAGCTACGAGCAGTACTTC. Protein product: CASSTPHSYEQYF.

This clone has more than one count but fewer than ten. One end of the junction varies from germline; a read error may be responsible. J is TRBJ1-1 and V is TRBV11-3; the match to TRBD1 covers 9 bases. Germline V CDR1 and CDR2: SGHNT, YENEEA. This CDR3 spans 13 amino acids. The CDR3 loop reads CASSHPRDRVPIF. The CDR3 DNA reads as TGTGCCAGCAGTCATCCCCGGGACAGGGTCCCTATCTTT. Complete variable domain (other parts from reference TRBV11-3 and TRBJ1-1): EAGVVQSPRYKIIEKKQPVAFWCNPISGHNTLYWYLQNLGQGPELLIRYENEEAVDDSQLPKDRFSAERLKGVDSTLKIQPAELGDSAVYLCASSHPRDRVPIFGQGTRLTVV.